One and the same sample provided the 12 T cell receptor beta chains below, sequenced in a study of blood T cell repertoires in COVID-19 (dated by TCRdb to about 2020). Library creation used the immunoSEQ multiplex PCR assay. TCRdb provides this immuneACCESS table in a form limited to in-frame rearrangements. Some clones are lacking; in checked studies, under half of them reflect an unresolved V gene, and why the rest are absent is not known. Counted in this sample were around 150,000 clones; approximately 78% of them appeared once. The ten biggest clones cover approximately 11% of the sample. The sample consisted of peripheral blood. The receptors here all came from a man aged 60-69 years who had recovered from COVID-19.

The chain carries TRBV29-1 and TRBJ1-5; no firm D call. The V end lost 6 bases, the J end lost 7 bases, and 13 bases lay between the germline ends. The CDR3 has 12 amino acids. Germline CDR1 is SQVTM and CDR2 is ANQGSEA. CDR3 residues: CSVWTGGQPQHF. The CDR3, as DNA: TGCAGCGTCTGGACGGGAGGCCAGCCCCAGCATTTT.

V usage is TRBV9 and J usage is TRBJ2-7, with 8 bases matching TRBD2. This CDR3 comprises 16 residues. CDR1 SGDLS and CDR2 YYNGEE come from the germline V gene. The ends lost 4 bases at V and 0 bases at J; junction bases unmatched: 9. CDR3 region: CASSPLSGTSSYEQYF. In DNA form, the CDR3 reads TGTGCCAGCAGCCCTCTTAGCGGGACGAGCTCCTACGAGCAGTACTTC.

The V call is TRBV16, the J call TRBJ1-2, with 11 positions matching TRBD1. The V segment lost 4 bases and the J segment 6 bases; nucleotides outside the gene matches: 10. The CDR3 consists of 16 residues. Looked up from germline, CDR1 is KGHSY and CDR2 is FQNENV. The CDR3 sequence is CASSPIPDRGQDGYTF. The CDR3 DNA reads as TGTGCCAGCAGCCCGATCCCGGACAGGGGGCAGGATGGCTACACCTTC.

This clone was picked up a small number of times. This chain's CDR3 is CASTQGGEPYGYTF. The CDR3 coding sequence is TGTGCCAGCACCCAAGGGGGGGAACCGTATGGCTACACCTTC. V gene TRBV2 combines with J gene TRBJ1-2, with D possibly TRBD1 on 6 matching bases. V was shortened by 7 bases and J by 5 bases, with 17 bases between the two germline ends. The CDR3 is made up of 14 amino acids. The germline V gene encodes CDR1 SNHLY and CDR2 FYNNEI.

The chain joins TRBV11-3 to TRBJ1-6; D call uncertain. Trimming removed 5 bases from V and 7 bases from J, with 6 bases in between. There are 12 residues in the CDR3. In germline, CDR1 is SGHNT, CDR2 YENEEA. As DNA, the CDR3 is TGTGCCAGCAGCAACCGGAATTCACCCCTCCACTTT. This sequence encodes CASSNRNSPLHF.

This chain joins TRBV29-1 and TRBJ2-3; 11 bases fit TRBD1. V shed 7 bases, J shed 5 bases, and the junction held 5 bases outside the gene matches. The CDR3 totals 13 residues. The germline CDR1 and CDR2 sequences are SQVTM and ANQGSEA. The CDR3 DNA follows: TGCAGCGGTGGACAGGGGGCTGGAGATACGCAGTATTTT. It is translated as CSGGQGAGDTQYF.

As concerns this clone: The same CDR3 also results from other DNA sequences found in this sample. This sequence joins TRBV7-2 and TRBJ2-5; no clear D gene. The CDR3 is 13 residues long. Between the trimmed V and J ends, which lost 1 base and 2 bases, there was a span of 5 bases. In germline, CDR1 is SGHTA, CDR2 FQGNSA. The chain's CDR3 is CASSLGQQETQYF. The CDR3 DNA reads TGTGCCAGCAGCTTAGGTCAGCAAGAGACCCAGTACTTC. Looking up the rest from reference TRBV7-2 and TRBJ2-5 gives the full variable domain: GAGVSQSPSNKVTEKGKDVELRCDPISGHTALYWYRQSLGQGLEFLIYFQGNSAPDKSGLPSDRFSAERTGGSVSTLTIQRTQQEDSAVYLCASSLGQQETQYFGPGTRLLVL.

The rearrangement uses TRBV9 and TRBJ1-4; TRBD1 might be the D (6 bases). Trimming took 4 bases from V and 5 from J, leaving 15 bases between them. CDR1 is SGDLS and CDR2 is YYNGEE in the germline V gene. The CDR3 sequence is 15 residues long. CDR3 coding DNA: TGTGCCAGCAGCAGCGGAGGGGGAGGGAATGAAAAACTGTTTTTT. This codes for CASSSGGGGNEKLFF.

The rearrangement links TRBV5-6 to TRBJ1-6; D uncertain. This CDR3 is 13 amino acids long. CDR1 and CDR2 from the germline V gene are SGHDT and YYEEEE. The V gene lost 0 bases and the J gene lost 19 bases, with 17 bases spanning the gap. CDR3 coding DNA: TGTGCCAGCAGCTTGGGGCGGCCAGATACCCGTCACTTT. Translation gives CASSLGRPDTRHF.

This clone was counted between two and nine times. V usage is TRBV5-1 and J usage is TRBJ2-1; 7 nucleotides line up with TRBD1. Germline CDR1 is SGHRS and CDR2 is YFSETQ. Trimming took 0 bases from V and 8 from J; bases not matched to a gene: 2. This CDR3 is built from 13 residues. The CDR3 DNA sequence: TGCGCCAGCAGCTTGGGGCAGGGGGATGAGCAGTTCTTC. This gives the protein CASSLGQGDEQFF.

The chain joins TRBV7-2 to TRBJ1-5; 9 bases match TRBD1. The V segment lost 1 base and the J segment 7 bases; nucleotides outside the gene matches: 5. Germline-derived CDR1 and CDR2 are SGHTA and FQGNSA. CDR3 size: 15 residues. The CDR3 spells CASSLVDRGDQPQHF. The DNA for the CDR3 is TGTGCCAGCAGCTTAGTCGACAGGGGGGACCAGCCCCAGCATTTT.

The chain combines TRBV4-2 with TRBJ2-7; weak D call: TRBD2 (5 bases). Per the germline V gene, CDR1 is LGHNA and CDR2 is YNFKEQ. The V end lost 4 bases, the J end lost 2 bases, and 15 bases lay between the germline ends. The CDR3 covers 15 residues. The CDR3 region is CASSPREGLTYEQYF. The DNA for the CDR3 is TGTGCCAGCAGCCCGAGGGAAGGGCTAACCTACGAGCAGTACTTC.